These 21 T cell receptor beta chains came from one sample sequenced in a study of blood T cell repertoires in COVID-19. The data were produced by immunoSEQ multiplex PCR, yet TCRdb's version contains in-frame clones alone and is incomplete. The table includes more than 65,000 clones, about 80% detected once. The sample was peripheral blood. Every receptor here comes from a man aged 25 to 40 with COVID-19, enrolled during active disease.

CDR3 sequence: CASSQDWGVYAYEQYF. CDR3 coding DNA: TGTGCCAGCAGCCAAGATTGGGGAGTATACGCCTACGAGCAGTACTTC. V gene TRBV14 combines with J gene TRBJ2-7, with D maybe TRBD2 (5 bases). Germline-derived CDR1 and CDR2 are SGHDN and FVKESK. Trimming left V 0 bases short and J 2 bases short, with 14 bases between. The CDR3 totals 16 residues.

The chain has TRBV29-1 and TRBJ2-3; 7 bases map to TRBD1. This CDR3 has 15 residues. Trimming removed 1 base from V and 2 bases from J; junction bases left unmatched: 6. Germline CDR1 is SQVTM and CDR2 is ANQGSEA. CDR3 nucleotides: TGCAGCGTTGAAGTACAGGGGACACTCACAGATACGCAGTATTTT. Translating it yields CSVEVQGTLTDTQYF.

The chain combines TRBV7-2 with TRBJ2-7, with TRBD2 identical over 7 bases. Looked up from germline, CDR1 is SGHTA and CDR2 is FQGNSA. V lost 5 bases and J lost 3; bases outside the gene matches: 10. The CDR3 extends over 15 amino acids. The CDR3 DNA reads TGTGCCAGCAGCGCCCGCTGGGGGACTATCTACGAGCAGTACTTC. Translation gives CASSARWGTIYEQYF.

This chain uses TRBV18 with TRBJ1-3, with D possibly matching TRBD1 (6 bases). Trimming left V 3 bases short and J 4 bases short, with 10 bases between. This CDR3 region has 14 residues. Germline assignment: CDR1 KGHSH and CDR2 LQKENI. Here the CDR3 DNA reads TGTGCCAGCTCACCCCGGGACACAGGAAACACCATATATTTT. Its translation: CASSPRDTGNTIYF.

This chain links TRBV7-2 with TRBJ2-7, with D tentatively TRBD1 (5 bases). This CDR3 spans 16 amino acids. Germline lookup yields CDR1 SGHTA and CDR2 FQGNSA. Trimming took off 5 bases at V and 3 bases at J, with 20 bases between the two ends. Here the CDR3 DNA reads TGTGCCAGCAGCGCTACCGGCCGGGCAGGGAACTACGAGCAGTACTTC. Its translation is CASSATGRAGNYEQYF.

J is TRBJ1-6 and V is TRBV28; D might be TRBD1 (5 bases). The V gene's germline CDR1 is MDHEN and CDR2 SYDVKM. The length of the CDR3 is 14 residues. The V gene lost 5 bases and the J gene lost 8 bases, with 13 bases spanning the gap. This CDR3 is CASSPIGGYSPLHF. CDR3 nucleotide sequence: TGTGCCAGCAGTCCTATCGGGGGGTATTCACCCCTCCACTTT.

The CDR3 loop reads CASSNPGAGQNEQFF. CDR3 coding DNA: TGTGCCAGCAGTAACCCCGGTGCAGGTCAGAATGAGCAGTTCTTC. The rearrangement uses TRBV3-1 (or the pseudogene TRBV3-2) and TRBJ2-1, with D unclear. The CDR3 extends over 15 amino acids. V dropped 6 bases and J dropped 7 bases, with 19 bases sitting between them. The germline V gene has CDR1 LGHDT and CDR2 YNNKEL (reference sequence).

The rearrangement uses TRBV11-1 and TRBJ1-1, with D hard to call. Between the trimmed V and J ends, which lost 4 bases and 1 base, there was a span of 7 bases. There are 13 residues in the CDR3. Germline-derived CDR1 and CDR2 are SGHAT and FQDESV (reference sequence). The CDR3 reads CASSSFKNTEAFF. The CDR3 bases are TGTGCCAGCAGCTCCTTTAAGAACACTGAAGCTTTCTTT.

V gene TRBV19 combines with J gene TRBJ1-2; 10 bases match TRBD1. Germline V lookup: CDR1 LNHDA, CDR2 SQIVND (reference sequence). The CDR3 spans 15 residues. The V and J ends lost 5 bases and 7 bases, in that order; junction bases with no gene match: 10. The CDR3, as DNA: TGTGCCAGTAGTCCCGGGACAGGGGTATTCGCTGGCTACACCTTC. Its translation is CASSPGTGVFAGYTF.

The chain carries TRBV28 and TRBJ1-6; maybe TRBD1 (5 bases). Trimming shortened V by 2 bases and J by 13 bases, and 24 bases separated the two germline ends. The CDR3 totals 17 residues. Germline V gives CDR1 MDHEN, CDR2 SYDVKM. CDR3 in DNA: TGTGCCAGCAGTTTAATCAGGGAAGTTGGTGCAATGAGGCCCCTCCACTTT. Protein sequence: CASSLIREVGAMRPLHF.

The chain uses TRBV6-5 and TRBJ2-1; 8 bases fit TRBD1. Germline trimming cut 7 bases from V and 0 bases from J; bases unmatched to any gene: 2. The germline gives CDR1 MNHEY, CDR2 SVGAGI. This CDR3 comprises 14 residues. Here the CDR3 reads CASTGGLSYNEQFF. CDR3 DNA sequence: TGTGCCAGCACAGGGGGCCTCTCCTACAATGAGCAGTTCTTC.

The chain has TRBV6-5 and TRBJ1-5, with 8 positions matching TRBD1. The V and J ends lost 6 bases and 2 bases, in that order; junction bases with no gene match: 6. The CDR3 contains 15 residues. Germline CDR1 and CDR2: MNHEY and SVGAGI. The CDR3, as DNA: TGTGCCAGCAGGGCGGACAGGGCCCGCAATCAGCCCCAGCATTTT. Its translation is CASRADRARNQPQHF.

V is TRBV27 and J is TRBJ1-2; TRBD1 agrees at 7 bases. CDR3 length equals 15 residues. From germline, CDR1 is MNHEY and CDR2 SMNVEV (reference sequence). The V segment lost 3 bases and the J segment 1 base; nucleotides outside the gene matches: 5. CDR3: CASSLTGRGNYGYTF. CDR3 nucleotides: TGTGCCAGCAGTTTGACAGGGCGGGGTAACTATGGCTACACCTTC.

V and J are TRBV6-2 or TRBV6-3 and TRBJ2-1; 11 bases are a match to TRBD2. Germline assignment: CDR1 MNHEY and CDR2 SVGEGT. The CDR3 is 17 amino acids. Losses at the gene ends were 0 bases for V and 9 bases for J; bases not matched to a gene: 10. The CDR3 loop is CASSYSLRLAGGREQFF. DNA of the CDR3: TGTGCCAGCAGTTACTCACTGCGGCTAGCGGGAGGACGTGAGCAGTTCTTC.

The rearrangement links TRBV10-3 to TRBJ2-7, with TRBD2 matching 7 bases. After removal of 7 bases from V and 5 bases from J, the junction contained 5 bases not matched to a gene. The CDR3 totals 12 residues. The germline gives CDR1 ENHRY, CDR2 SYGVKD. The CDR3 region is CAIKSGKNEQYF. The CDR3 DNA follows: TGTGCCATCAAAAGCGGGAAGAACGAGCAGTACTTC.

This chain connects TRBV5-6 to TRBJ1-3; 9 bases match TRBD1. Losses at the gene ends were 4 bases for V and 4 bases for J; bases not matched to a gene: 12. CDR1 is SGHDT, CDR2 YYEEEE, per germline. The CDR3 totals 17 residues. The CDR3 loop is CASSPTGTGLGGNTIYF. In DNA form, the CDR3 reads TGTGCCAGCAGCCCTACCGGGACAGGGCTCGGCGGAAACACCATATATTTT.

The CDR3 DNA sequence: TGTGCCAGCAGCCATCGGGGGAGGGGAGGCTACACCTTC. As protein: CASSHRGRGGYTF. This sequence joins TRBV3-1 (or the pseudogene TRBV3-2) and TRBJ1-2; D is perhaps TRBD1 (5 bases). Germline loops: CDR1 LGHDT, CDR2 YNNKEL (reference sequence). Between the trimmed V and J ends, which lost 3 bases and 8 bases, there was a span of 13 bases. This CDR3 is built from 13 residues.

The chain employs TRBV24-1 and TRBJ2-3, with 9 bases fitting TRBD2. The V segment lost 7 bases and the J segment 8 bases; nucleotides outside the gene matches: 12. The CDR3 covers 15 residues. Germline values: CDR1 KGHDR, CDR2 SFDVKD. CDR3 bases: TGTGCCACCAGCCCTAGCGGGACTGGGGTGGGTACGCAGTATTTT. It is translated as CATSPSGTGVGTQYF.

The chain recombines TRBV30 with TRBJ2-7; D perhaps matches TRBD1 (6 bases). The CDR3 consists of 12 residues. The V gene's germline CDR1 is GTSNPN and CDR2 SVGIG (reference sequence). V lost 4 bases and J 3 bases, leaving 10 bases between the germline ends. DNA of the CDR3: TGTGCCTGGACCCGGGACAACTACGAGCAGTACTTC. Residues: CAWTRDNYEQYF.

V is TRBV18 and J is TRBJ2-7; D perhaps matches TRBD1 (6 bases). There are 15 residues in the CDR3. The V and J ends lost 1 base and 3 bases respectively, with 13 bases between them. CDR1 is KGHSH and CDR2 is LQKENI in the germline V gene. CDR3 nucleotides: TGTGCCAGCTCACCACTAGGCAGGGGCCTCTACGAGCAGTACTTC. This codes for CASSPLGRGLYEQYF.

This chain connects TRBV7-2 to TRBJ1-3, with D tentatively TRBD1 (5 bases). This CDR3 has 14 residues. The germline V and J ends were trimmed by 8 bases and 0 bases, with 11 bases remaining between them. Germline CDR1 and CDR2: SGHTA and FQGNSA. CDR3 in DNA: TGTGCCAGCCAATCCGGGGGCTCTGGAAACACCATATATTTT. This gives the protein CASQSGGSGNTIYF.